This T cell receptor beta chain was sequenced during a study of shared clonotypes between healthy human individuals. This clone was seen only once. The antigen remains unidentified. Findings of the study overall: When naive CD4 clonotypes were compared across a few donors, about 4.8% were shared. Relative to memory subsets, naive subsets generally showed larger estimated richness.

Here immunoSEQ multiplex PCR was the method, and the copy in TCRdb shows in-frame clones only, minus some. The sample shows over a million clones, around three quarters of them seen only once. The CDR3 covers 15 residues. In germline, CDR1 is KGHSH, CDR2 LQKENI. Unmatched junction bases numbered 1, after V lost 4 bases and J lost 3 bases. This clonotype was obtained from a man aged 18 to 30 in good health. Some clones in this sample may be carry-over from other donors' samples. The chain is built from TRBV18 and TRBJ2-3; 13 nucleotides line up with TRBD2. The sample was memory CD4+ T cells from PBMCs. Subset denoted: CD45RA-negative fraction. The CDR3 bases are TGTGCCAGCTCACTGACTAGCGGGAGGACAGATACGCAGTATTTT. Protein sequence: CASSLTSGRTDTQYF.